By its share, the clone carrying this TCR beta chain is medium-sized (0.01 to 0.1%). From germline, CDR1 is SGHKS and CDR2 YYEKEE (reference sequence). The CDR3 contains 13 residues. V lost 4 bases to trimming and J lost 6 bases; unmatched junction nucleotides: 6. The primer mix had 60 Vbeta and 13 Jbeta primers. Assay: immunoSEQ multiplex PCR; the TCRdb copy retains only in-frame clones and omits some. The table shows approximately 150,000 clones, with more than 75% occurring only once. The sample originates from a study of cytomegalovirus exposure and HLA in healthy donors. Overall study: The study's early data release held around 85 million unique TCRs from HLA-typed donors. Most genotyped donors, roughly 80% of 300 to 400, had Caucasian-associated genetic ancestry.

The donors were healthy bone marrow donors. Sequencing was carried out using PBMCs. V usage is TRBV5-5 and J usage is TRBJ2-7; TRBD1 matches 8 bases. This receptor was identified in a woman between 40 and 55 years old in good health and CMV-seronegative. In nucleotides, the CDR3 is TGTGCCAGCAGCCTACCGACAGGGGTCGAGCAGTACTTC. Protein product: CASSLPTGVEQYF.